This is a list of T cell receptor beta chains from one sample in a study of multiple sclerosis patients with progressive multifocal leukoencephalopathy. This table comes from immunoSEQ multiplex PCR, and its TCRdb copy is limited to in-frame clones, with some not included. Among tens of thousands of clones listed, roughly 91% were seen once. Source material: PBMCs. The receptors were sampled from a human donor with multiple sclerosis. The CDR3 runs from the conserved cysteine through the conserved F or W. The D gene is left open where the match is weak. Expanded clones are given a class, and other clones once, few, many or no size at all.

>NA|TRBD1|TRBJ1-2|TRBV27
TGTGCCAGCATTTCCGACAGGGGGCAGCCCTACTATGGCTACACCTTC
CASISDRGQPYYGYTF
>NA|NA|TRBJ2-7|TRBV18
TGTGCCAGCTCACTGGGACGAGTTTCACCCGAGCAGTACTTC
CASSLGRVSPEQYF
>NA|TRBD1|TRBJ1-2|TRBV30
TGTGCCTGGAGCCCGGGACAGGGGGGCTTCTATGGCTACACCTTC
CAWSPGQGGFYGYTF
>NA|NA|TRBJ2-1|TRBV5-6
TGTGCCAGCAGCTTGGCCGTGGGTGGGATTCCCTCTTACAATGAGCAGTTCTTC
CASSLAVGGIPSYNEQFF
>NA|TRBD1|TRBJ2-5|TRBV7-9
TGTGCCAGCAGCCAAGGACAGGGCGATTTACAAGAGACCCAGTACTTC
CASSQGQGDLQETQYF
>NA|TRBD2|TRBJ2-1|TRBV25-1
TGTGCCAGCAGTCCCTGGACTAGCGGGGTGGTCAATGAGCAGTTCTTC
CASSPWTSGVVNEQFF
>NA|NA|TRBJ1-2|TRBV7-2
TGTGCCAGCAGTCTTGACCAGTACCCGCCCTATGGCTACACCTTC
CASSLDQYPPYGYTF
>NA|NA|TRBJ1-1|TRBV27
TGTGCCAGCAGTCGTCGGGGCTTGAACACTGAAGCTTTCTTT
CASSRRGLNTEAFF
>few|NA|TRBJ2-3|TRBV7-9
TGTGCCAGCAGCTTAATTGGAGGTCGCGACAGAGATACGCAGTATTTT
CASSLIGGRDRDTQYF
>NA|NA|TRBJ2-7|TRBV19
TGTGCCAGTAGTATAGCTGGGGACGCGGCCTACGAGCAGTACTTC
CASSIAGDAAYEQYF
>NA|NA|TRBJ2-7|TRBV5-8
TGTGCCAGCAGAAAAGCCGTGACAGCCGCTACGAGGCAGTACTTC
CASRKAVTAATRQYF
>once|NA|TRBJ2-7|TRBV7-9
TGTGCCAGCAGCGGCCTGGGAGGTTCGTACTTC
CASSGLGGSYF
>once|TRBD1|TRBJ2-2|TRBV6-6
TGTGCCAGCAGTTACTCGAGGACAGGGAACACCGGGGAGCTGTTTTTT
CASSYSRTGNTGELFF
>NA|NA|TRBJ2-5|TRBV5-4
TGTGCCAGCAGCATAACGGGACGCCAGAGGGAGACCCAGTACTTC
CASSITGRQRETQYF
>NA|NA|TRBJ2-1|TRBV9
TGTGCCAGCAGCGTAAAGGATGGAAGGGGCAGGGAAAAGGATGAGCAGTTCTTC
CASSVKDGRGREKDEQFF
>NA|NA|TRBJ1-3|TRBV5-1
TGCGCCAGCAGACATAGGGCGGGGGATTCTGGAAACACCATATATTTT
CASRHRAGDSGNTIYF
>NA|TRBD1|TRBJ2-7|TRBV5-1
TGCGCCAGCAGCTTCCGGGACAGGGTTGCCGGGGTTTTCTACGAGCAGTACTTC
CASSFRDRVAGVFYEQYF
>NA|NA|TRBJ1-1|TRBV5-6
TGTGCCAGCAGCTTGCCCCTGAACACTGAAGCTTTCTTT
CASSLPLNTEAFF
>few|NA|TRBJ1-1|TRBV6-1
TGTGCCAGCAGTGCGCGAGAACTTTTGAACACTGAAGCTTTCTTT
CASSARELLNTEAFF
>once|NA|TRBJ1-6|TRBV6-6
TGTGCCAGCGGCAGATTCCCCGGGGGGAATTCACCCCTCCACTTT
CASGRFPGGNSPLHF
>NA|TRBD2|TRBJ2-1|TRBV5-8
TGTGCCAGCAGCTTGGCTACTAGCGGGGAGAGGGATGAGCAGTTCTTC
CASSLATSGERDEQFF
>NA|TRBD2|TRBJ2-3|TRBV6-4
TGTGCCAGCAGTAGCGGGGGGGCCACAGATACGCAGTATTTT
CASSSGGATDTQYF
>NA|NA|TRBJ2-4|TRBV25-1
TGTGCCAGCAGCGCGGGGGCGCGGGACGGGGACATTCAGTACTTC
CASSAGARDGDIQYF
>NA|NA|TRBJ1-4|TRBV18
TGTGCCAGCTCACCCTTGGGCGGGGACTATGAAAAACTGTTTTTT
CASSPLGGDYEKLFF
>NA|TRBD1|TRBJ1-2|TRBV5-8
TGTGCCAGCAGACTAGGACAGGGGCCTAACTATGGCTACACCTTC
CASRLGQGPNYGYTF
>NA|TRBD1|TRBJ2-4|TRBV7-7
TGTGCTAGCAGCTTTGGGCGTCTATGGCGACAGGGGGCAGGGGCCAAAAACATTCAGTACTTC
CASSFGRLWRQGAGAKNIQYF
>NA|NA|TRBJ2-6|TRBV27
TGTGCCAGCAGCCTCAGGGCAGGGCGGGGCCTGACTTTC
CASSLRAGRGLTF